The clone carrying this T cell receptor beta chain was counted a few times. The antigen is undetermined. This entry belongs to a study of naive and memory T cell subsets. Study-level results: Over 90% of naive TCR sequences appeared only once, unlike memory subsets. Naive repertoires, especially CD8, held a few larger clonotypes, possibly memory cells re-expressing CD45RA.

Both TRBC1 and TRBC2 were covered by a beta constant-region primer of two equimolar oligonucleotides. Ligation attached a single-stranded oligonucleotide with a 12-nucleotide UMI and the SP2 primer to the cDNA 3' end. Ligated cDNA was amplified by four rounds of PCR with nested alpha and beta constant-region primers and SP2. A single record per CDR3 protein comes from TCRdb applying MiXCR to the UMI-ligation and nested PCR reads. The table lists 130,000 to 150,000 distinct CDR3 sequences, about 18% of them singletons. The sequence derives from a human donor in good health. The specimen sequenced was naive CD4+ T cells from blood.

CDR3 in amino acids: CASSLGLGSNTGELFF. Here the CDR3 DNA reads TGTGCCAGCAGCTTAGGTCTGGGGTCGAACACCGGGGAGCTGTTTTTT. The gene calls are TRBV5-6 and TRBJ2-2; D call uncertain. Germline V gene lookup returns CDR1 SGHDT and CDR2 YYEEEE. V lost 2 bases, J lost 0 bases, and 11 bases lay in between. This CDR3 region has 16 residues.